Here is one T cell receptor (beta chain) with its context. Ten or more counts support this clonotype. No cognate antigen has been identified for it. No base quality values were provided; no much bigger clone lies one nucleotide off. This specimen comes from a study of T cells in Graves' hyperthyroidism and ophthalmopathy (dated by TCRdb to the late 2010s). About the study as a whole: Peripheral blood was sampled at the time of initial diagnosis, prior to any treatment. The paper describes TCR Vbeta CDR3 sequencing of roughly 130 peripheral blood samples, made up of roughly 45 ophthalmopathy patients, 70 to 75 hyperthyroidism patients and about 17 progressor patients. Prospective prediction of ophthalmopathy was tested in an independent validation cohort of 18 to 20 hyperthyroidism patients and roughly 16 patients who later progressed to ophthalmopathy. A discovery cohort of approximately 97 patients, fewer than 50 with Graves' ophthalmopathy and fewer than 65 with stable Graves' hyperthyroidism, was used to find distinguishing TCR V-J signatures. The study also compared thyroid tissue and blood T-cell repertoires from a handful of Graves' hyperthyroidism patients. After blood sampling, hyperthyroidism patients were treated with methimazole at a starting dose of 30 mg daily, and ophthalmopathy patients were treated with high-dose intravenous methylprednisolone. For training and testing, the approximately 92 patients in the discovery cohort were randomly divided in a 7:3 ratio. The investigation overall reported the following: Blood samples also contained most of the expanded thyroid clonotypes (frequency above 0.001), which suggests that blood repertoires may reflect thyroid immune responses. During validation, the model predicted progression to ophthalmopathy a median of roughly 7.1 months ahead of onset, with around 71% sensitivity and almost 75% specificity. A model built on a 13 V-J signature distinguished ophthalmopathy from stable hyperthyroidism, reaching about 88% sensitivity and 81.08% specificity in cross-validation and 80%/75% in testing. No statistical method was used to set the sample size in advance, and investigators knew the group allocation.

Hyperthyroidism patients were newly diagnosed, with disease duration under 2 months, and aged 18 to 65 years. Exclusion was applied to patients with uncontrolled infections, other autoimmune diseases, pregnancy or lactation. Diagnoses relied on clinical symptoms, serum thyroxine and TRAb, thyroid ultrasound and orbital computed tomography. Blood from progressor patients was drawn when they were first diagnosed with hyperthyroidism, before any ophthalmopathy symptoms appeared. PBMCs were separated from roughly 9.6 ml of fresh peripheral blood using Ficoll-Paque density gradient centrifugation. Progressor patients were first diagnosed with Graves' hyperthyroidism and then developed ophthalmopathy during follow-up. Total RNA was extracted with Trizol reagent, and quality was checked on an Agilent 2100 Bioanalyzer. TCR beta CDR3 regions were amplified from RNA transcripts. The first round of RT-PCR for the TCR CDR3 was performed with the HTBI primer set and the Qiagen OneStep RT-PCR kit. The libraries were constructed in a second round of multiplex PCR and then size-selected and purified. Paired-end sequencing of the libraries was performed with 100 bp reads on an Illumina HiSeq2000. The authors' analysis ran thus. Raw data were processed with SOAPnuke, discarding reads with adapters, uncalled bases, mean Phred below 15, or no exact constant-primer or identifier match. High-quality paired reads were merged using COPE v1.2.5, and each unique nucleotide sequence was defined as a clonotype. Clonotypes were aligned to IMGT TRBV, TRBD and TRBJ reference segments using MiTCR v1.1. Only V-J combinations with frequency above 0.0001, covering about 99% of repertoires, were analysed. The TCS score was defined as F50 (clonal expansion) divided by E x V (chaos), with BLOSUM62-based TCRdist calculated between CDR3 peptides within each V-J. Welch's t-statistics and random forest reduced around 520 V-J features to roughly 13, which were used in a naive Bayes classifier (R e1071). Clones were called with MiXCR by TCRdb after fastp trimmed the public reads at Q25, and only in-frame beta chains were retained. When rows share a CDR3 protein, they turn into one entry using the most common DNA and genes. TCRdb, not the authors, supplied the V and J calls. The table for this sample lists about 160,000 distinct CDR3 sequences; approximately 9% of them were counted only once. Clones ranked in the top ten supply around 20% of the sample.

The CDR3 holds 13 amino acids from the cysteine to the phenylalanine. The sequence is cut down to CDR3 DNA, 39 bases in frame from base 1. Deletion took 8 bases off V and 2 bases off J, with a span of 12 bases between the germline ends. The germline V gene supplies CDR1 MDHEN and CDR2 SYDVKM. The receptor's source is a woman under 30 with Graves' hyperthyroidism that later progressed to Graves' ophthalmopathy. Sequences were obtained from blood. The receptor chain draws on TRBV28 and TRBJ1-2; a weak D assignment points to TRBD1 (6 bases agree). The CDR3 region has the sequence CASGGGRNYGYTF. The nucleotides are TGTGCCAGCGGAGGGGGGCGAAACTATGGCTACACCTTC.